This is a list of T cell receptor beta chains from one sample in a study of cytomegalovirus exposure and HLA in healthy donors. TCRdb's copy holds only in-frame clones and misses some; the assay was immunoSEQ multiplex PCR. The sample includes 85,000 to 90,000 clones, roughly 96% of them seen just once. What was sequenced was PBMCs. The receptors derive from a man between 18 and 35 years old in good health and CMV-seronegative. The CDR3 runs from the conserved cysteine through the conserved F or W. A D gene is named only where the DNA matches it firmly. A row's size may be missing; if present it is once, few, many or a size class.

J gene,V gene,D gene,clone size,CDR3 protein,CDR3 DNA
TRBJ2-2,TRBV5-1,TRBD2,NA,CASSGPGLGSAGELFF,TGCGCCAGCAGCGGGCCGGGACTAGGGAGCGCCGGGGAGCTGTTTTTT
TRBJ2-2,TRBV11-2,NA,once,CASSLNTGELFF,TGTGCCAGCAGCCTCAACACCGGGGAGCTGTTTTTT
TRBJ2-3,TRBV7-9,TRBD2,NA,CASGLVSTDTQYF,TGTGCCAGTGGACTAGTATCGACAGATACGCAGTATTTT
TRBJ2-1,TRBV6-1,NA,NA,CASSEVVRKNEQFF,TGTGCCAGCAGTGAAGTGGTCAGGAAAAATGAGCAGTTCTTC
TRBJ1-1,TRBV4-3,NA,NA,CASSQDRSGANTEAFF,TGCGCCAGCAGCCAAGATCGGTCAGGGGCGAACACTGAAGCTTTCTTT
TRBJ2-7,TRBV2,NA,NA,CASSGPGDYEQYF,TGTGCCAGCAGTGGACCCGGGGACTACGAGCAGTACTTC
TRBJ1-4,TRBV30,TRBD1,NA,CAWSRNRQGARANEKLFF,TGTGCCTGGAGTCGAAATCGACAGGGGGCGCGGGCTAATGAAAAACTGTTTTTT
TRBJ2-4,TRBV2,TRBD1,once,CASSNSGQGKNIQYF,TGTGCCAGCAGCAACTCAGGACAGGGAAAAAACATTCAGTACTTC
TRBJ1-1,TRBV29-1,TRBD1,NA,CSVTRTGNTEAFF,TGCAGCGTTACAAGGACAGGGAACACTGAAGCTTTCTTT
TRBJ2-7,TRBV9,TRBD2,NA,CASSVEPAGAFKYF,TGTGCCAGCAGCGTAGAGCCAGCGGGAGCATTTAAGTACTTC
TRBJ1-2,TRBV5-4,NA,once,CASSPGIRVGYTF,TGTGCCAGCAGCCCAGGGATCAGGGTTGGCTACACCTTC
TRBJ1-1,TRBV27,NA,NA,CASSLTGGTEAFF,TGTGCCAGCAGTTTGACTGGAGGCACTGAAGCTTTCTTT
TRBJ2-7,TRBV11-3,TRBD1,NA,CASSLGDRGHEQYF,TGTGCCAGCAGCTTGGGGGACAGGGGTCACGAGCAGTACTTC
TRBJ2-1,TRBV28,NA,NA,CASRIDSYNEQFF,TGTGCCAGCAGAATAGACTCCTACAATGAGCAGTTCTTC
TRBJ2-6,TRBV19,TRBD1,NA,CASIPTGAIGGANVLTF,TGTGCCAGTATCCCAACAGGGGCTATTGGTGGGGCCAACGTCCTGACTTTC
TRBJ1-5,TRBV18,TRBD1,NA,CASSPTGNQPQHF,TGTGCCAGCTCACCGACAGGGAATCAGCCCCAGCATTTT
TRBJ1-1,TRBV7-3,NA,few,CASSLEGHTEAFF,TGTGCCAGCAGCTTAGAGGGCCACACTGAAGCTTTCTTT
TRBJ2-3,TRBV7-3,TRBD2,NA,CASSPLAGSLGDTQYF,TGTGCCAGCAGCCCCTTAGCGGGAAGTCTGGGTGATACGCAGTATTTT
TRBJ2-2,TRBV11-3,NA,NA,CASSSGLNTGELFF,TGTGCCAGCAGCTCCGGACTAAACACCGGGGAGCTGTTTTTT
TRBJ1-2,TRBV15,NA,NA,CATSRDTNGGYTF,TGTGCCACCAGCAGAGATACCAACGGTGGCTACACCTTC
TRBJ1-2,TRBV9,NA,NA,CASSVEQGYGYTF,TGTGCCAGCAGCGTAGAACAGGGCTATGGCTACACCTTC
TRBJ2-7,TRBV10-1,TRBD1,NA,CASAQAGTGYSEQYF,TGCGCCAGCGCGCAAGCCGGGACAGGGTACAGCGAGCAGTACTTC
TRBJ2-3,TRBV19,NA,NA,CASSRGRTDTQYF,TGTGCCAGTAGCAGAGGTCGCACAGATACGCAGTATTTT
TRBJ1-5,TRBV28,NA,NA,CASRMVGGSNQPQHF,TGTGCCAGCAGGATGGTCGGGGGTAGCAATCAGCCCCAGCATTTT
TRBJ2-1,TRBV28,NA,once,CASSLIGGNSYNEQFF,TGTGCCAGCAGTTTGATTGGGGGGAACTCCTACAATGAGCAGTTCTTC
TRBJ2-5,TRBV27,TRBD2,once,CASSGGGQGTQYF,TGTGCCAGCTCCGGGGGGGGCCAAGGGACCCAGTACTTC
TRBJ2-3,TRBV9,NA,NA,CASSGVADTQYF,TGTGCCAGCAGTGGAGTTGCAGATACGCAGTATTTT
TRBJ1-2,TRBV30,TRBD1,once,CAWRTGAYYGYTF,TGTGCCTGGAGGACAGGGGCGTACTATGGCTACACCTTC
TRBJ2-3,TRBV5-4,NA,NA,CASSLSGEQADTQYF,TGTGCCAGCAGCTTGTCGGGAGAGCAGGCAGATACGCAGTATTTT
TRBJ1-5,TRBV5-1,NA,NA,CASSLETDQPQHF,TGCGCCAGCAGCTTGGAGACAGATCAGCCCCAGCATTTT
TRBJ2-3,TRBV6-4,NA,NA,CASSRTSTDTQYF,TGTGCCAGCTCCCGGACTAGCACAGATACGCAGTATTTT
TRBJ2-7,TRBV28,TRBD2,NA,CASSYPSAGGTYEQYF,TGTGCCAGCAGTTATCCATCAGCGGGGGGCACCTACGAGCAGTACTTC
TRBJ2-1,TRBV6-1,NA,NA,CASSEEARSREQFF,TGTGCCAGCAGTGAAGAGGCTAGAAGTCGTGAGCAGTTCTTC
TRBJ2-1,TRBV27,TRBD1,NA,CASSLGQGHLGQFF,TGTGCCAGCAGTTTGGGACAGGGGCATTTAGGGCAGTTCTTC
TRBJ2-1,TRBV6-6,NA,NA,CASSYSGSSYNEQFF,TGTGCCAGCAGTTACTCCGGGAGCTCCTACAATGAGCAGTTCTTC
TRBJ1-2,TRBV7-9,TRBD1,NA,CAISGQLNYGYTF,TGTGCCATTTCGGGACAGCTTAACTATGGCTACACCTTC
TRBJ2-7,TRBV10-1,TRBD2,NA,CASSAFRGGANEQYF,TGCGCCAGCAGTGCTTTTCGCGGGGGGGCCAACGAGCAGTACTTC
TRBJ2-1,TRBV28,NA,NA,CASILSGSRPGSREQFF,TGTGCCAGCATCCTCAGCGGGTCACGCCCCGGTAGTCGGGAGCAGTTCTTC